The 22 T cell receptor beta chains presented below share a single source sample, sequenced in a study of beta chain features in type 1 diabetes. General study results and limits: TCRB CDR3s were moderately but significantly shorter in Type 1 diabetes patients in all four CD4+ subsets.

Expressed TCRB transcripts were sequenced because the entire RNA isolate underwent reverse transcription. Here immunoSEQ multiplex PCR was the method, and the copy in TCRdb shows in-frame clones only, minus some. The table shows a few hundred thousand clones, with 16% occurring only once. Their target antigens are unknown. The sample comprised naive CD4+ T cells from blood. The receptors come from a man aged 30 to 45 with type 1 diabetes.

In DNA, the CDR3 is TGCAGCGTGGCACCGGGACAGGGGAATCAGTACTTC. Its translation is CSVAPGQGNQYF. The rearrangement links TRBV29-1 to TRBJ2-4, with TRBD1 matching over 10 bases. Germline V lookup: CDR1 SQVTM, CDR2 ANQGSEA. V lost 6 bases and J lost 12; bases outside the gene matches: 8. This CDR3 has 12 amino acids.

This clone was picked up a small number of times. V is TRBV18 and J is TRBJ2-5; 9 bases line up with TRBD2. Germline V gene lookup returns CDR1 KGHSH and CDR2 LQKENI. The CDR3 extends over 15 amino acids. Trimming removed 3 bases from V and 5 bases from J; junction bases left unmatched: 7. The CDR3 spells CASSPGGLALETQYF. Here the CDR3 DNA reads TGTGCCAGCTCACCGGGAGGACTAGCGTTGGAGACCCAGTACTTC.

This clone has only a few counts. CDR3 bases: TGTGCCTCTACCCGACTAGCGGTCGGCACAGATACGCAGTATTTT. The encoded protein is CASTRLAVGTDTQYF. This chain joins TRBV30 and TRBJ2-3, with 9 bases aligning to TRBD2. The ends lost 7 bases at V and 1 base at J; junction bases unmatched: 9. The CDR3 sequence is 15 residues long. Germline V lookup: CDR1 GTSNPN, CDR2 SVGIG (reference sequence).

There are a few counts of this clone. Here the CDR3 reads CASSQFGLASGDEQFF. The DNA for the CDR3 is TGCGCCAGCAGCCAGTTCGGACTAGCGAGTGGGGATGAGCAGTTCTTC. The chain joins TRBV4-1 to TRBJ2-1; 9 bases align to TRBD2. Germline V gene lookup returns CDR1 MGHRA and CDR2 YSYEKL. The CDR3 loop spans 16 amino acids. Losses at the gene ends were 3 bases for V and 8 bases for J; bases not matched to a gene: 11.

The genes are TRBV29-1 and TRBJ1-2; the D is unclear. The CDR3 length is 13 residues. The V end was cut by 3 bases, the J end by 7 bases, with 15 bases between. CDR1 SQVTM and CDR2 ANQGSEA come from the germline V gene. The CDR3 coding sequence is TGCAGCGTTGAGAGTCGACAATGGCGTGGCTACACCTTC. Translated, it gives CSVESRQWRGYTF.

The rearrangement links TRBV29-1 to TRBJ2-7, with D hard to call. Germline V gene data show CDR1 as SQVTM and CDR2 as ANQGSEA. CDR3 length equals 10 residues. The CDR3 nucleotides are TGCAGTTGGGGTCTCGACGAGCAGTACTTC. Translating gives CSWGLDEQYF.

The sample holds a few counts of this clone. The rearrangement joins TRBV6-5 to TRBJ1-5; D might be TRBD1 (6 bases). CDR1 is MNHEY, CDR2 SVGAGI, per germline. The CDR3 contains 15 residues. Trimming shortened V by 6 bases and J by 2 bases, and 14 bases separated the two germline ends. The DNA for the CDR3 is TGTGCCAGCAGGACACAGGGTGTGGGCAATCAGCCCCAGCATTTT. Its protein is CASRTQGVGNQPQHF.

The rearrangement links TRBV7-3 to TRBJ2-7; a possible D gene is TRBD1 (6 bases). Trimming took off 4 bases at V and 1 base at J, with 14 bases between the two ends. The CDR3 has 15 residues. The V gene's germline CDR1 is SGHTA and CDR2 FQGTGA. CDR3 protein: CASSSAGTPSYEQYF. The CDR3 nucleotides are TGTGCCAGCAGCTCAGCCGGGACACCTTCCTACGAGCAGTACTTC.

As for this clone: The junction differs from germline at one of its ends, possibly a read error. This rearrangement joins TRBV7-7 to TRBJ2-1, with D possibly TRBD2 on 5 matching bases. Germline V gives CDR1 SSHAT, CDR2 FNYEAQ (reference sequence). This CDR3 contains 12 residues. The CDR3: CASSPTGYEQFF. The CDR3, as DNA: TGTGCTAGCAGTCCTACGGGGTATGAGCAGTTCTTC.

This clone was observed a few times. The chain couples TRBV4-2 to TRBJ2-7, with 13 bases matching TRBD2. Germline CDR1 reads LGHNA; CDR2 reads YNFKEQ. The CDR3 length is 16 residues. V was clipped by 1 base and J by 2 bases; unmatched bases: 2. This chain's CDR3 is CASSQGGTSGTYEQYF. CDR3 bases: TGTGCCAGCAGCCAAGGAGGGACTAGCGGGACCTACGAGCAGTACTTC.

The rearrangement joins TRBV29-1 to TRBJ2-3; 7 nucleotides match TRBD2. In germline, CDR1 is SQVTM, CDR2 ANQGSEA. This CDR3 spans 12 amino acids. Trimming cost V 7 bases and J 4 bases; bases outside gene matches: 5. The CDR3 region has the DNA TGCAGCGCTCACAGCGGGGCAGATACGCAGTATTTT. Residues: CSAHSGADTQYF.

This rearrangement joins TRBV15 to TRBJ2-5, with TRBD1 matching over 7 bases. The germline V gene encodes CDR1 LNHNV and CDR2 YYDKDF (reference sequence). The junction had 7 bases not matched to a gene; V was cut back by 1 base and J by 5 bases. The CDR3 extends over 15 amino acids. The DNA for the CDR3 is TGTGCCACCAGCAGAGGACTCACAGGGGTGGAGACCCAGTACTTC. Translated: CATSRGLTGVETQYF.

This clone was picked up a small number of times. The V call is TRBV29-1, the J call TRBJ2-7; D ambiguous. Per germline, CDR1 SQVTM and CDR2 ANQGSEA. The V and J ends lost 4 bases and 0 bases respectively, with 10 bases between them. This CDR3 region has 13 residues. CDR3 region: CSVGTLISYEQYF. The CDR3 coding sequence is TGCAGCGTTGGCACACTTATCTCCTACGAGCAGTACTTC.

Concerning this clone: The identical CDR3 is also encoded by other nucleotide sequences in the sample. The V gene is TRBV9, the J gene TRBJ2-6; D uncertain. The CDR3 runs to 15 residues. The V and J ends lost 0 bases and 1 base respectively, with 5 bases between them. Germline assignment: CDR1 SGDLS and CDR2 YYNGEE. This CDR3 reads CASSVGGSGANVLTF. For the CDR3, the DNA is TGTGCCAGCAGCGTAGGGGGATCTGGGGCCAACGTCCTGACTTTC.

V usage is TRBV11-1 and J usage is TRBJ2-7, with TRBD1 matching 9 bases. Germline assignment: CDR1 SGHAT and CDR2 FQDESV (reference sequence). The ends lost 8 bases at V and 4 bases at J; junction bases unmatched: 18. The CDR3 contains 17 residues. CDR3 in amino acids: CASGQLPGQGFRYEQYF. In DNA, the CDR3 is TGTGCCAGCGGCCAGCTCCCGGGACAGGGTTTTCGGTACGAGCAGTACTTC.

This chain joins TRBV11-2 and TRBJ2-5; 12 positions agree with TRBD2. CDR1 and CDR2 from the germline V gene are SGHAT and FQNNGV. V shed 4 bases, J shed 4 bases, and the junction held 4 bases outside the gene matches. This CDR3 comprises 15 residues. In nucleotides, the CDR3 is TGTGCCAGCAGCTCTAGCGGGAGGGCCCCAGAGACCCAGTACTTC. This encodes CASSSSGRAPETQYF.

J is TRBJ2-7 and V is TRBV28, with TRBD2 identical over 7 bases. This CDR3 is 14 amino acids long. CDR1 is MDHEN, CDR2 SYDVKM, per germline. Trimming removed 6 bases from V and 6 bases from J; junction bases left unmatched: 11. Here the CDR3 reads CASRKWTSTAEQYF. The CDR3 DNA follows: TGTGCCAGCAGAAAATGGACTAGTACAGCCGAGCAGTACTTC.

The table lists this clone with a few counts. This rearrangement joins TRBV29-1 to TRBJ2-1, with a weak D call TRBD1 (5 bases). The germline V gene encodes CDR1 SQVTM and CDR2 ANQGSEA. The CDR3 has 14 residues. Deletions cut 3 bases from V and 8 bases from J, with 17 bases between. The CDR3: CSVDWGRGTDEQFF. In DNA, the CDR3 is TGCAGCGTTGACTGGGGCCGAGGCACCGATGAGCAGTTCTTC.

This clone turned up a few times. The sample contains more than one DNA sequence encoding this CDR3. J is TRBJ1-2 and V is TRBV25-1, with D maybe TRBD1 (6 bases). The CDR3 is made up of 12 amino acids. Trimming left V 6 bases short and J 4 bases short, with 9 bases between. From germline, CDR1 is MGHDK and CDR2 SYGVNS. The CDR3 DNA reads TGTGCCAGCAGACAGGACAGCTATGGCTACACCTTC. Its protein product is CASRQDSYGYTF.

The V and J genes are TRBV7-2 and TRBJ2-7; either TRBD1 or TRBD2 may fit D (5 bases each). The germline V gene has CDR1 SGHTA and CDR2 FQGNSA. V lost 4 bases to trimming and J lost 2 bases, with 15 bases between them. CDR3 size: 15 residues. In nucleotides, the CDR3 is TGTGCCAGCAGCTCCGTAGCAGGGAGTCCCTACGAGCAGTACTTC. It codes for CASSSVAGSPYEQYF.

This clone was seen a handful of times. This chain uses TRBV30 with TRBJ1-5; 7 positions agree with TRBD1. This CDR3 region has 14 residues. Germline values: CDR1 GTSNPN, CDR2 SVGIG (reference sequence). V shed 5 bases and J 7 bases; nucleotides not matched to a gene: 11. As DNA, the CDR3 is TGTGCCTGGGACGGACGAGGGGGCGACCAGCCCCAGCATTTT. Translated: CAWDGRGGDQPQHF. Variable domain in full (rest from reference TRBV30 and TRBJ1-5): SQTIHQWPATLVQPVGSPLSLECTVEGTSNPNLYWYRQAAGRGLQLLFYSVGIGQISSEVPQNLSASRPQDRQFILSSKKLLLSDSGFYLCAWDGRGGDQPQHFGDGTRLSIL.

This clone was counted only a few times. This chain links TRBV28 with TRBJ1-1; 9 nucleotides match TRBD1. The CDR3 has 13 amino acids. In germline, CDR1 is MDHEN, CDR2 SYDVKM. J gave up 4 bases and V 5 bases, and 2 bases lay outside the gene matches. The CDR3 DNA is TGTGCCAGCAGTCTGACAGGGGGCACTGAAGCTTTCTTT. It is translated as CASSLTGGTEAFF.